The source of this T cell receptor (beta chain) is a study of cytomegalovirus exposure and HLA in healthy donors. Germline-derived CDR1 and CDR2 are SGHDT and YYEEEE. V lost 2 bases to trimming and J lost 3 bases, with 12 bases between them. CDR3 size: 14 residues. In regard to this clone: Other DNA variants within this sample encode the same CDR3.

Only in-frame clones appear in the TCRdb table, and some are missing; sequencing was by immunoSEQ multiplex PCR. The sample has 150,000 to 200,000 clones; about four fifths are singletons. The sequenced sample was PBMCs. The chain is built from TRBV5-6 and TRBJ2-7, with D perhaps matching TRBD2 (6 bases). This TCR derives from a woman under 30 in good health and CMV-seropositive. The CDR3 loop is CASSLTGTVYEQYF. CDR3 sequence (DNA): TGTGCCAGCAGCTTAACCGGGACTGTCTACGAGCAGTACTTC.